This TCR beta chain was recovered during a study of CXCR3-negative and CXCR3-positive naive CD8 T cells. Findings and limits, study-wide: Naive subsets expressed similar surface CD5; TRB CDR3 features served to infer TCR strength. Hydrophobicity was higher for TRB CDR3s found in CXCR3-positive naive cells than in CXCR3-negative naive cells. PBMCs showed partially decreased CXCR3 expression after cryopreservation, and most assays used fresh PBMCs.

In preparing the TRB cDNA libraries, 5' RACE with UMI labels was used. TCRdb reworked the 5' RACE reads into one entry per CDR3 protein, no DNA. This sample's table reports 150,000 to 180,000 distinct CDR3 sequences. With respect to this clonotype: Its antigen is not known.

Sequenced input: naive CXCR3+ CD8+ T cells from blood. Specified subset: CD45RO-CCR7+CD27+CD95- naive CD8+ T cells expressing CXCR3 (TNR3+). This TCR was sampled from a human donor in good health. Some clones in this sample may be carry-over from other donors' samples.

The CDR3 sequence is CASSLAAVGFTEAFF. V usage is TRBV5-1 and J usage is TRBJ1-1. CDR3 length: 15 residues. Germline V gene data show CDR1 as SGHRS and CDR2 as YFSETQ.